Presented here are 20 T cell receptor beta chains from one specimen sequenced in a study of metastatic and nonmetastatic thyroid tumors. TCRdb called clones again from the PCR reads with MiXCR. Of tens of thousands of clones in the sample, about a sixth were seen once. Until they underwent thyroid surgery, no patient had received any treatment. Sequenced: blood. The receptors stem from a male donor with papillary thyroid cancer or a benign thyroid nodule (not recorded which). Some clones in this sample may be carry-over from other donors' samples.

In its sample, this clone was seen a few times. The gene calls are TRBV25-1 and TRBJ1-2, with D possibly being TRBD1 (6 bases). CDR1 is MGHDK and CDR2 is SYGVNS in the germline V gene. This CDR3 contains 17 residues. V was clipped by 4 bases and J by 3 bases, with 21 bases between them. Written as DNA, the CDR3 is TGTGCCAGCAGTGGCCTGGACAGTGTGACCCTTTACTATGGCTACACCTTC. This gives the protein CASSGLDSVTLYYGYTF.

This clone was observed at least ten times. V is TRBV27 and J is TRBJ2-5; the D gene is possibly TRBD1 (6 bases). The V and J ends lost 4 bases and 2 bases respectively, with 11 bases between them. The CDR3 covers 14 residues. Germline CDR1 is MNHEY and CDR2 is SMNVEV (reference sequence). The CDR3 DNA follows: TGTGCCAGCAGTTATACAGGGCAGCAAGAGACCCAGTACTTC. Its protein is CASSYTGQQETQYF.

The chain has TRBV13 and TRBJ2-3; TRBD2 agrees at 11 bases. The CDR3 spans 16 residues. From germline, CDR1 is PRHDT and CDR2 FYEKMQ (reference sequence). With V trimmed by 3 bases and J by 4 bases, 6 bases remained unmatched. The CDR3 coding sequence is TGTGCCAGCAGCTTTACTAGCGGGAGAGGGGCAGATACGCAGTATTTT. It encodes CASSFTSGRGADTQYF.

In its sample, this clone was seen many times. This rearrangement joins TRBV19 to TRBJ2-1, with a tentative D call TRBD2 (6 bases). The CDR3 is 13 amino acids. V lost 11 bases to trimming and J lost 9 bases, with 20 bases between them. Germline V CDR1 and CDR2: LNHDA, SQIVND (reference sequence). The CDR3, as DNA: TGTGCCTCCGACGGGGGAGTACGGGGTGAGCAGTTCTTC. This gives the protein CASDGGVRGEQFF.

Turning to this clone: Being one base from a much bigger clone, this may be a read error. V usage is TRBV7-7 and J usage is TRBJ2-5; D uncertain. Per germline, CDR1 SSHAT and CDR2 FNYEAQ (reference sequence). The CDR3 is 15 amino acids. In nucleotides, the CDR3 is TGTGCTAGCAGCTTACTCTACGGTAACCAAGAGACCGAGTACTTC. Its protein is CASSLLYGNQETEYF.

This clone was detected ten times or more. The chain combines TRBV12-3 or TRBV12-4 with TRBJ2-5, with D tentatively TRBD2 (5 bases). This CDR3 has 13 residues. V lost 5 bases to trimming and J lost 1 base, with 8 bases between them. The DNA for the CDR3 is TGTGCCAGCAGTCAGGACTCCCAAGAGACCCAGTACTTC. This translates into CASSQDSQETQYF.

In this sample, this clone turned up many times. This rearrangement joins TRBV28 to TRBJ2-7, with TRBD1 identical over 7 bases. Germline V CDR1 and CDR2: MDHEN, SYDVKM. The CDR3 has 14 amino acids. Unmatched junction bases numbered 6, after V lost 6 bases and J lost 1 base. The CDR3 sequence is CASSHRQGSYEQYF. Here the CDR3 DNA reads TGTGCCAGCAGCCACCGACAGGGATCCTACGAGCAGTACTTC.

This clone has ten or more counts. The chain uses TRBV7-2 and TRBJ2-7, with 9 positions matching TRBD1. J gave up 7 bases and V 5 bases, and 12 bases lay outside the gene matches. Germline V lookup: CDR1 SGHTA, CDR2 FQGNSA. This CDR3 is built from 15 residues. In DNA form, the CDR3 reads TGTGCCAGCAGCCCCCCGGACAGGGGTCGTTCGGAGCAGTACTTC. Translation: CASSPPDRGRSEQYF.

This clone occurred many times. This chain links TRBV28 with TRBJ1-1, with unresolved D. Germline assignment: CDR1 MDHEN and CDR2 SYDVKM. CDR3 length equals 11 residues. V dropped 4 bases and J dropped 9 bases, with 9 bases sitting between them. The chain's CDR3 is CASSYDHQAFF. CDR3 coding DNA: TGTGCCAGCAGTTATGATCACCAAGCTTTCTTT.

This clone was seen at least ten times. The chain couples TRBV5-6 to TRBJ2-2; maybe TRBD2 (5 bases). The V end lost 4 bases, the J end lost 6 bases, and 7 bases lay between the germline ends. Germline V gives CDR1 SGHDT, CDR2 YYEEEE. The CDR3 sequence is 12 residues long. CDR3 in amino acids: CASSPGAGELFF. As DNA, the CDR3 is TGTGCCAGCAGCCCCGGGGCCGGGGAGCTGTTTTTT.

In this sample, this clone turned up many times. CDR3 protein: CASSLQVPLDEQYF. CDR3 sequence (DNA): TGTGCCAGCAGCCTACAGGTCCCTCTGGACGAGCAGTACTTC. V and J are TRBV7-2 and TRBJ2-7, with D perhaps matching TRBD1 (5 bases). This CDR3 is 14 amino acids long. Germline lookup yields CDR1 SGHTA and CDR2 FQGNSA. V gave up 5 bases and J gave up 5 bases, with 16 bases separating them.

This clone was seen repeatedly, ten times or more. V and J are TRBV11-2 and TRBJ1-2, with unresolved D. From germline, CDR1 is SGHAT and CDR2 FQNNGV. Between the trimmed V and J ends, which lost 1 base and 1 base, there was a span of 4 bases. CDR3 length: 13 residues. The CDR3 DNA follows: TGTGCCAGCAGCTTAGGTCGTAACTATGGCTACACCTTC. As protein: CASSLGRNYGYTF.

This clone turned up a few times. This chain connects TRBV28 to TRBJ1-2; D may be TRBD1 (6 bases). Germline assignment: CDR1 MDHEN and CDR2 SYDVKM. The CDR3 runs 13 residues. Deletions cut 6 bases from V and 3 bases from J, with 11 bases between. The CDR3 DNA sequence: TGTGCCAGCAGAGGGCAGGGGTACTATGGCTACACCTTC. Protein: CASRGQGYYGYTF.

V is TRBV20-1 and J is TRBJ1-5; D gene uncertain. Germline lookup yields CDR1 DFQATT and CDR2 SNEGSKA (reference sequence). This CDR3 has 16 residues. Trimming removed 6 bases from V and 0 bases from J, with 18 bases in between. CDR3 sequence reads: CSASLPETYSNQPQHF. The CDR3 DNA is TGCAGTGCCTCCCTTCCGGAGACATATAGCAATCAGCCCCAGCATTTT.

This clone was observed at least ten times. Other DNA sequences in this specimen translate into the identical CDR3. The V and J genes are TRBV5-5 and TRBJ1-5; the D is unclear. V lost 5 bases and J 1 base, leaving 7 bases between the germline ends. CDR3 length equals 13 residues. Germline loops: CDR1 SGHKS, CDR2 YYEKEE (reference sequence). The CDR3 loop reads CASREGSNQPQHF. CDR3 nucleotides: TGTGCCAGCAGGGAAGGGAGCAATCAGCCCCAGCATTTT.

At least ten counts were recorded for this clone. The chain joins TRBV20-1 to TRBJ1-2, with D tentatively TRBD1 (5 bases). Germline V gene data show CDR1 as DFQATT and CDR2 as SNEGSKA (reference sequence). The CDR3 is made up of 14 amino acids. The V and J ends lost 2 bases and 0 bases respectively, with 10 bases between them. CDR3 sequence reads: CSARFQGPNYGYTF. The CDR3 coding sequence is TGCAGTGCTAGATTCCAGGGCCCTAACTATGGCTACACCTTC.

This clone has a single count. The CDR3 spells CASIFTSGPSYEQYF. The CDR3 DNA sequence: TGCGCCAGCATCTTTACTAGCGGGCCATCCTACGAGCAGTACTTC. This sequence joins TRBV5-1 and TRBJ2-7; 9 bases line up with TRBD2. The germline gives CDR1 SGHRS, CDR2 YFSETQ. V lost 6 bases to trimming and J lost 1 base; unmatched junction nucleotides: 8. CDR3 size: 15 residues.

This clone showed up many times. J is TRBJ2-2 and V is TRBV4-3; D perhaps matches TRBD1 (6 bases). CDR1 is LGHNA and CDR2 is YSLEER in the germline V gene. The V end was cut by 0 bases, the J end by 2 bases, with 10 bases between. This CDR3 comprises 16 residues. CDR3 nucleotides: TGCGCCAGCAGCCAAGATGGGGGCAGAAACACCGGGGAGCTGTTTTTT. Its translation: CASSQDGGRNTGELFF.

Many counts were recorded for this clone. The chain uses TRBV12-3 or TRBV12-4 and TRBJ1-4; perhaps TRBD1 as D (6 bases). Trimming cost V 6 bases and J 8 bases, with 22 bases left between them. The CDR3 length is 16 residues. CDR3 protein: CASSLDPPRGREKLFF. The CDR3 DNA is TGTGCCAGCAGCCTAGACCCCCCCAGGGGACGGGAAAAACTGTTTTTT.

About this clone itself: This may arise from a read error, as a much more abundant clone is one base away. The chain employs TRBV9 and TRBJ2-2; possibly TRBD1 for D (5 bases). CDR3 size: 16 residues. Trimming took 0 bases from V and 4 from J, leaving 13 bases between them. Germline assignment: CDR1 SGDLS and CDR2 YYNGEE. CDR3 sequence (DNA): TGTGCCAGCAGCGTAGATCTAGGGGTTAGCACCGGGGAGCTGTTTTTT. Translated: CASSVDLGVSTGELFF.